A single sample gave rise to the 23 T cell receptor beta chains below, sequenced in a study of CD8 T cells in ankylosing spondylitis. TCRdb reprocessed the 5' RACE reads with MiXCR, giving one entry per CDR3 protein. The sample holds 100,000 to 150,000 distinct CDR3 sequences; over 10% are singletons and the top ten take around 4.1%. The sequencing input was blood, either unsorted or a sorted T cell fraction (not recorded which). All receptors come from a female donor with ankylosing spondylitis or in good health (not recorded which).

The chain carries TRBV7-2 and TRBJ2-4; a possible D gene is TRBD2 (5 bases). Germline loops: CDR1 SGHTA, CDR2 FQGNSA. Trimming stripped 7 bases from V and 1 base from J, with 17 bases between. The CDR3 is 16 residues long. The CDR3 sequence is CASNSKTDFAKNIQYF. CDR3 DNA sequence: TGTGCCAGCAACTCGAAGACGGACTTTGCCAAAAACATTCAGTACTTC. The variable domain in full, completed from reference TRBV7-2 and TRBJ2-4, reads GAGVSQSPSNKVTEKGKDVELRCDPISGHTALYWYRQSLGQGLEFLIYFQGNSAPDKSGLPSDRFSAERTGGSVSTLTIQRTQQEDSAVYLCASNSKTDFAKNIQYFGAGTRLSVL.

This clonotype occurred a few times. The chain is built from TRBV4-1 and TRBJ1-2, with D uncertain. This CDR3 is built from 15 residues. Germline V gene sequence: CDR1 MGHRA, CDR2 YSYEKL. V lost 3 bases and J lost 0, with 11 bases in between. In DNA form, the CDR3 reads TGCGCCAGCAGCCAGGGAGCGGTCGCTAACTATGGCTACACCTTC. This sequence encodes CASSQGAVANYGYTF.

The gene calls are TRBV20-1 and TRBJ1-5; no clear D gene. Trimming stripped 1 base from V and 5 bases from J, with 15 bases between. Germline V gene sequence: CDR1 DFQATT, CDR2 SNEGSKA (reference sequence). The CDR3 length is 15 residues. In nucleotides, the CDR3 is TGCAGTGCTAGAGGGGTGAGGGTAGGCGATCAGCCCCAGCATTTT. Amino acid sequence: CSARGVRVGDQPQHF.

The CDR3 sequence: CASSIVGGRDGTSGSEQFF. The CDR3 coding sequence is TGTGCCAGTAGTATAGTCGGGGGGCGAGACGGGACTAGCGGGAGTGAGCAGTTCTTC. This chain connects TRBV19 to TRBJ2-1; 14 bases agree with TRBD2. This CDR3 has 19 residues. V shed 1 base and J 9 bases; nucleotides not matched to a gene: 14. Germline V gene sequence: CDR1 LNHDA, CDR2 SQIVND (reference sequence).

This clonotype was observed many times. This chain uses TRBV15 with TRBJ1-5; D possibly corresponds to TRBD1 (5 bases). The V end lost 8 bases, the J end lost 2 bases, and 7 bases lay between the germline ends. CDR1 is LNHNV, CDR2 YYDKDF, per germline (reference sequence). This CDR3 comprises 12 residues. The CDR3: CATGGGNQPQHF. The CDR3 region has the DNA TGTGCCACCGGGGGAGGCAATCAGCCCCAGCATTTT. The variable domain in full, completed from reference TRBV15 and TRBJ1-5, reads DAMVIQNPRYQVTQFGKPVTLSCSQTLNHNVMYWYQQKSSQAPKLLFHYYDKDFNNEADTPDNFQSRRPNTSFCFLDIRSPGLGDTAMYLCATGGGNQPQHFGDGTRLSIL.

This clonotype was picked up many times. The rearrangement uses TRBV12-3 or TRBV12-4 and TRBJ2-2, with unresolved D. This CDR3 has 14 amino acids. V lost 6 bases, J lost 0 bases, and 8 bases lay in between. The CDR3 sequence is CASRGGSNTGELFF. Here the CDR3 DNA reads TGTGCCAGCAGGGGTGGATCGAACACCGGGGAGCTGTTTTTT.

This clonotype was counted only a few times. This chain uses TRBV4-2 with TRBJ2-3; tentative D call: TRBD1 (6 bases). The ends were cut back, 3 bases at V and 6 bases at J, with 19 bases in the middle. This CDR3 spans 16 amino acids. The V gene's germline CDR1 is LGHNA and CDR2 YNFKEQ. The CDR3 loop is CASSQGQTGRGDTQYF. CDR3 in DNA: TGTGCCAGCAGCCAGGGCCAGACAGGCCGAGGGGATACGCAGTATTTT.

There are many counts of this clonotype. The J gene is TRBJ2-1, the V gene TRBV6-2 or TRBV6-3; D not resolved. The germline gives CDR1 MNHEY, CDR2 SVGEGT. V was cut by 1 base and J by 7 bases, with 5 bases left in between. This CDR3 region has 12 residues. CDR3 sequence reads: CASSYLGNEQFF. The DNA of the CDR3 is TGTGCCAGCAGTTACTTGGGGAATGAGCAGTTCTTC.

This clonotype has a count of ten or more. V usage is TRBV14 and J usage is TRBJ2-4, with TRBD2 matching 10 bases. This CDR3 is 16 amino acids long. The V and J ends lost 3 bases and 1 base, in that order; junction bases with no gene match: 3. The germline gives CDR1 SGHDN, CDR2 FVKESK. The CDR3 protein is CASSHLAGAAKNIQYF. In DNA, the CDR3 is TGTGCCAGCAGCCACCTAGCGGGAGCGGCCAAAAACATTCAGTACTTC.

In its sample, this clonotype was seen many times. The junction does not match germline at one end; this may be a read error. The chain links TRBV29-1 to TRBJ1-5; a possible D gene is TRBD1 (5 bases). This CDR3 spans 9 amino acids. CDR1 and CDR2 from the germline V gene are SQVTM and ANQGSEA. CDR3: CSALNRDRF. For the CDR3, the DNA is TGCAGCGCCCTAAACCGGGACCGCTTT.

In this sample, this clonotype turned up many times. This chain joins TRBV6-5 and TRBJ2-7, with 10 bases aligning to TRBD2. The CDR3 is made up of 15 amino acids. The germline V gene has CDR1 MNHEY and CDR2 SVGAGI. With 1 base clipped from V and 6 bases from J, the junction kept 6 bases outside the gene matches. In nucleotides, the CDR3 is TGTGCCAGCAGTTACTTAGCGGGGGGAGCCGGCGAGCAGTACTTC. Amino acids: CASSYLAGGAGEQYF.

The chain recombines TRBV20-1 with TRBJ2-7; 15 bases are shared with TRBD2. Germline trimming cut 1 base from V and 4 bases from J; bases unmatched to any gene: 11. The CDR3 is 18 amino acids. Per germline, CDR1 DFQATT and CDR2 SNEGSKA (reference sequence). CDR3: CSARVTRTSGGALYEQYF. The CDR3, as DNA: TGCAGTGCTAGAGTCACCAGGACTAGCGGGGGGGCCTTGTACGAGCAGTACTTC.

This clonotype was picked up many times. V usage is TRBV5-1 and J usage is TRBJ2-1, with 12 bases matching TRBD2. Unmatched junction bases numbered 6, after V lost 9 bases and J lost 8 bases. Per the germline V gene, CDR1 is SGHRS and CDR2 is YFSETQ. This CDR3 spans 13 amino acids. CDR3 protein: CATRTSGNHEQFF. CDR3 nucleotide sequence: TGCGCCACCCGGACTAGCGGGAACCATGAGCAGTTCTTC.

This clonotype was seen many times. The chain recombines TRBV5-1 with TRBJ1-1, with D unclear. The germline V and J ends were trimmed by 0 bases and 0 bases, with 9 bases remaining between them. Germline values: CDR1 SGHRS, CDR2 YFSETQ. The CDR3 sequence is 15 residues long. The CDR3 region is CASSLGVSMNTEAFF. Written as DNA, the CDR3 is TGCGCCAGCAGCTTGGGGGTCAGCATGAACACTGAAGCTTTCTTT. Combining the CDR3 with reference TRBV5-1 and TRBJ1-1 gives the whole variable domain KAGVTQTPRYLIKTRGQQVTLSCSPISGHRSVSWYQQTPGQGLQFLFEYFSETQRNKGNFPGRFSGRQFSNSRSEMNVSTLELGDSALYLCASSLGVSMNTEAFFGQGTRLTVV.

This clonotype was seen ten or more times. V is TRBV28 and J is TRBJ2-7; possible D gene TRBD1, 6 bases. The CDR3 runs 14 residues. Germline V gene data show CDR1 as MDHEN and CDR2 as SYDVKM. V gave up 6 bases and J gave up 1 base, with 13 bases separating them. CDR3 sequence reads: CASRQSTGSYEQYF. The CDR3 DNA is TGTGCCAGCAGACAGTCGACAGGTTCCTACGAGCAGTACTTC.

This clonotype was detected ten times or more. The chain's CDR3 is CATLSGGFHQPQHF. Here the CDR3 DNA reads TGTGCCACCCTCTCTGGGGGGTTCCATCAGCCCCAGCATTTT. This chain links TRBV28 with TRBJ1-5, with a weak D call TRBD1 (5 bases). The germline CDR1 and CDR2 sequences are MDHEN and SYDVKM. V shed 10 bases and J shed 5 bases, with 18 bases lying between them. The CDR3 runs to 14 residues.

At least ten counts were recorded for this clonotype. The genes are TRBV12-3 or TRBV12-4 and TRBJ1-5; tentatively, D is TRBD1 (6 bases). Trimming took off 3 bases at V and 7 bases at J, with 16 bases between the two ends. The CDR3 is 15 residues long. This CDR3 reads CASSLTPGASQPQHF. In nucleotides, the CDR3 is TGTGCCAGCAGTTTGACGCCGGGGGCGAGCCAGCCCCAGCATTTT.

This clonotype was counted many times. The chain combines TRBV15 with TRBJ2-2; TRBD2 agrees at 12 bases. Germline CDR1 LNHNV, CDR2 YYDKDF (reference sequence). With V trimmed by 3 bases and J by 6 bases, 11 bases remained unmatched. CDR3 length: 18 residues. CDR3 region: CATSSSGLAGTLAGELFF. DNA of the CDR3: TGTGCCACCAGCAGTTCCGGACTAGCGGGAACTCTCGCCGGGGAGCTGTTTTTT. Looking up the rest from reference TRBV15 and TRBJ2-2 gives the full variable domain: DAMVIQNPRYQVTQFGKPVTLSCSQTLNHNVMYWYQQKSSQAPKLLFHYYDKDFNNEADTPDNFQSRRPNTSFCFLDIRSPGLGDTAMYLCATSSSGLAGTLAGELFFGEGSRLTVL.

In this sample, this clonotype turned up many times. The chain carries TRBV7-2 and TRBJ2-7; 7 bases map to TRBD1. This CDR3 has 15 amino acids. The trim removed 4 bases at V and 2 bases at J, leaving 8 bases unmatched. From germline, CDR1 is SGHTA and CDR2 FQGNSA. CDR3 amino acids: CASSSKDRTAYEQYF. The CDR3 coding sequence is TGTGCCAGCAGCTCCAAGGACAGGACCGCCTACGAGCAGTACTTC.

This clonotype was detected many times. The J gene is TRBJ2-5, the V gene TRBV12-3 or TRBV12-4; TRBD2 matches 11 bases. The V segment lost 3 bases and the J segment 3 bases; nucleotides outside the gene matches: 0. CDR3 size: 14 residues. The CDR3 sequence is CASSFSGREETQYF. The CDR3 DNA follows: TGTGCCAGCAGTTTTAGCGGGAGGGAAGAGACCCAGTACTTC.

With regard to this clonotype: A single base separates this from a much larger clone, so it may be a read error. The rearrangement links TRBV30 to TRBJ2-2, with a weak D call TRBD2 (6 bases). The length of the CDR3 is 13 residues. Germline-derived CDR1 and CDR2 are GTSNPN and SVGIG (reference sequence). Written as DNA, the CDR3 is TGTGCCGGCAGGACTACAAACACCGGGGAGCTGCTTTTT. It encodes CAGRTTNTGELLF.

This clonotype was recorded at least ten times. The rearrangement links TRBV11-2 to TRBJ2-7; TRBD2 matches at 8 bases. CDR1 and CDR2 (germline): SGHAT, FQNNGV. CDR3 length: 15 residues. Losses at the gene ends were 4 bases for V and 5 bases for J; bases not matched to a gene: 10. The CDR3 reads CASSYDPGLGNEQYF. In nucleotides, the CDR3 is TGTGCCAGCAGCTACGATCCGGGACTAGGAAACGAGCAGTACTTC.

This clonotype was seen ten or more times. The V and J genes are TRBV5-4 and TRBJ2-1; a possible D gene is TRBD2 (5 bases). CDR3 size: 13 residues. V was pared by 0 bases and J by 7 bases, with 8 bases between. CDR1 is SGHNT and CDR2 is YYREEE in the germline V gene (reference sequence). CDR3 residues: CASSLVGRNEQFF. The CDR3 nucleotides are TGTGCCAGCAGCTTGGTAGGGAGAAATGAGCAGTTCTTC.